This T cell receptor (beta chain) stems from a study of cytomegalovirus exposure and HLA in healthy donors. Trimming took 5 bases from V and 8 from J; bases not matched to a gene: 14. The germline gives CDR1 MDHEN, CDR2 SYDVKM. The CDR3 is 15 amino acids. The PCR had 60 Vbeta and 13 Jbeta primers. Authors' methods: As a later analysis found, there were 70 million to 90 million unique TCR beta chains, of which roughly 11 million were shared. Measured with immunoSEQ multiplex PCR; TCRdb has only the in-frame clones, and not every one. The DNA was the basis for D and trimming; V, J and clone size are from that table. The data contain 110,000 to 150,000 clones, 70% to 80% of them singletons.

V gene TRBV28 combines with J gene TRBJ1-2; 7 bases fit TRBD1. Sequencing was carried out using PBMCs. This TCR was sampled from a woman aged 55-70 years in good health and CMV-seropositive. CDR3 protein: CASSAGTALTWGYTF. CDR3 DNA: TGTGCCAGCAGTGCCGGGACAGCACTTACCTGGGGCTACACCTTC.